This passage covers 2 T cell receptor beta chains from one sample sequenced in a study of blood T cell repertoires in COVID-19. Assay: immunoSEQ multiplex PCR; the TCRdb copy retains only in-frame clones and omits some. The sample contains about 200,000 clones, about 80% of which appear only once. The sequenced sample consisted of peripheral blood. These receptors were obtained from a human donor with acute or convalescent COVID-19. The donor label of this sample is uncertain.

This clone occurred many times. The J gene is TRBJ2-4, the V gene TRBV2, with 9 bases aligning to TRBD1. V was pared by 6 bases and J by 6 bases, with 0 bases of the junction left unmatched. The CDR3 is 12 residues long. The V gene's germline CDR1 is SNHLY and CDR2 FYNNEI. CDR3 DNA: TGTGCCAGCAGGGGACAGGGAAACATTCAGTACTTC. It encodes CASRGQGNIQYF.

In nucleotides, the CDR3 is TGTGCCAGTAGTGTTGGAGGGACTGAAGCTTTCTTT. It translates to CASSVGGTEAFF. The J gene is TRBJ1-1, the V gene TRBV19, with unresolved D. V shed 5 bases and J shed 5 bases, with 9 bases lying between them. There are 12 residues in the CDR3. Germline V gene data show CDR1 as LNHDA and CDR2 as SQIVND (reference sequence).